The rows below give T cell receptor beta chains drawn from one sample of a study of cytomegalovirus exposure and HLA in healthy donors. Measured with immunoSEQ multiplex PCR; TCRdb has only the in-frame clones, and not every one. Among under 200,000 clones listed, just under 80% were seen once. Input material: PBMCs. These receptors were taken from a woman between 45 and 65 years old in good health and CMV-seronegative. Each CDR3 is given with its conserved first and last residue. The order of the fields is clone size, D gene, J gene, V gene, CDR3 protein, CDR3 DNA. D genes are given only for firm matches. Only part of the rows carry a size: once, few, many, or a class if the clone is expanded.

>NA|NA|TRBJ2-7|TRBV28
CASSVSQGKYEQYF
TGTGCCAGCAGCGTGTCCCAGGGGAAGTACGAGCAGTACTTC
>NA|NA|TRBJ1-5|TRBV6-5
CASSYSGGNSNQPQHF
TGTGCCAGCAGTTACTCGGGGGGGAATAGCAATCAGCCCCAGCATTTT
>NA|NA|TRBJ2-3|TRBV21-1
CASSIDRGLADTQYF
TGTGCCAGCAGCATAGACAGGGGGTTGGCAGATACGCAGTATTTT
>NA|NA|TRBJ1-1|TRBV28
CASSRRSDKNTEAFF
TGTGCCAGCAGTCGCAGATCGGACAAGAACACTGAAGCTTTCTTT
>few|TRBD1|TRBJ1-2|TRBV28
CASSLGTDTYGYTF
TGTGCCAGCAGTTTGGGGACAGATACCTATGGCTACACCTTC
>once|NA|TRBJ1-2|TRBV5-1
CASSDRGTANYGYTF
TGCGCCAGCAGTGATCGGGGGACGGCTAACTATGGCTACACCTTC
>few|NA|TRBJ2-1|TRBV30
CAWGKRPYNEQFF
TGTGCCTGGGGAAAGCGCCCCTACAATGAGCAGTTCTTC
>NA|NA|TRBJ2-1|TRBV9
CASSVVLGSEQFF
TGTGCCAGCAGCGTAGTACTCGGGAGTGAGCAGTTCTTC
>NA|TRBD1|TRBJ2-7|TRBV19
CASSIVVGQGYEQYF
TGTGCCAGTAGTATAGTAGTCGGACAGGGCTACGAGCAGTACTTC
>NA|TRBD1|TRBJ2-3|TRBV10-3
CAISGTGTDTQYF
TGTGCCATCAGTGGGACAGGGACAGATACGCAGTATTTT
>NA|TRBD1|TRBJ1-1|TRBV29-1
CSVPQGGRTEAFF
TGCAGCGTACCGCAGGGGGGTCGGACTGAAGCTTTCTTT
>NA|NA|TRBJ1-1|TRBV19
CASSPDGGEAEAFF
TGTGCCAGCTCTCCGGATGGGGGGGAAGCTGAAGCTTTCTTT
>NA|TRBD2|TRBJ2-7|TRBV7-9
CASSSPRGSYEQYF
TGTGCCAGCAGCTCCCCGCGGGGGTCCTACGAGCAGTACTTC
>NA|NA|TRBJ1-5|TRBV23-1
CASSQSSGPQPQHF
TGCGCCAGCAGTCAATCATCAGGGCCTCAGCCCCAGCATTTT
>NA|TRBD1|TRBJ2-7|TRBV6-1
CASSAREGQGAHEQYF
TGTGCCAGCAGTGCCCGCGAGGGACAGGGGGCCCACGAGCAGTACTTC
>NA|TRBD1|TRBJ1-1|TRBV11-3
CASSFLQGSEAFF
TGTGCCAGCAGCTTTCTACAGGGGTCTGAAGCTTTCTTT
>NA|NA|TRBJ1-2|TRBV10-3
CAISAGGFYGYTF
TGTGCCATCAGTGCCGGCGGATTCTATGGCTACACCTTC
>NA|NA|TRBJ1-4|TRBV28
CASSIGAAATNEKLFF
TGTGCCAGCAGCATAGGGGCGGCGGCAACTAATGAAAAACTGTTTTTT
>few|NA|TRBJ1-4|TRBV28
CASRRGNEKLFF
TGTGCCAGCAGGCGCGGCAATGAAAAACTGTTTTTT
>NA|TRBD1|TRBJ2-7|TRBV7-6
CASSHGTGGEQYF
TGTGCCAGCAGCCACGGGACAGGGGGCGAGCAGTACTTC
>NA|NA|TRBJ2-2|TRBV5-1
CASRQVPVNTGELFF
TGCGCCAGCAGACAGGTCCCCGTGAACACCGGGGAGCTGTTTTTT
>NA|NA|TRBJ2-5|TRBV4-2
CASSQGALTKGYF
TGTGCCAGCAGCCAAGGGGCCCTGACTAAGGGGTACTTC